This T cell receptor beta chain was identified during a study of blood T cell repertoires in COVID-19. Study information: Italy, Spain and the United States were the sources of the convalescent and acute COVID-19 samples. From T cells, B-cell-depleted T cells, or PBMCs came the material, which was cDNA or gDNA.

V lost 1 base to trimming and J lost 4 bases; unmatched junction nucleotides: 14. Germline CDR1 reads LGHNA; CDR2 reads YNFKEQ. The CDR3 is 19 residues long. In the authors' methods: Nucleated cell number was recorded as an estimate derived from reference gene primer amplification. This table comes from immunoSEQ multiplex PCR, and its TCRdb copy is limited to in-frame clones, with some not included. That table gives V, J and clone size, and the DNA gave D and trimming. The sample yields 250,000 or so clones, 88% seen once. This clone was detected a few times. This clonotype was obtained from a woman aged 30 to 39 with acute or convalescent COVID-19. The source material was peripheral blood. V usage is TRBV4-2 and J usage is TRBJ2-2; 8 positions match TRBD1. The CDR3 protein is CASSQVRHVGTGATGELFF. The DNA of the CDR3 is TGTGCCAGCAGCCAAGTACGTCATGTTGGGACAGGCGCCACCGGGGAGCTGTTTTTT.